The 7 T cell receptor beta chains listed next were all sequenced from one sample in a study of beta chain features in type 1 diabetes. Expressed TCRB transcripts were sequenced, since all the RNA that had been isolated was reverse transcribed. Sequenced by immunoSEQ multiplex PCR; TCRdb stores in-frame clones only, minus some. The sample has around 140,000 clones; around 13% are singletons. Study-level findings and limits: Among patients with Type 1 diabetes, TCRB CDR3s were moderately but significantly shorter in every one of the four CD4+ subsets.

For these receptors, no antigen is known. The sample taken for sequencing was central memory CD4+ T cells from blood. These receptors all come from a man younger than 35 with type 1 diabetes.

This clone was seen only a few times. CDR3 protein: CASSRDQGAFEAFF. CDR3 coding DNA: TGTGCCAGCTCAAGGGACCAAGGCGCCTTTGAAGCTTTCTTT. V and J are TRBV18 and TRBJ1-1; tentatively, D is TRBD1 (5 bases). With 5 bases removed from V and 7 bases from J, the gap between germline ends came to 17 bases. The V gene's germline CDR1 is KGHSH and CDR2 LQKENI. This CDR3 contains 14 residues. The variable domain in full, with the rest retrieved from reference TRBV18 and TRBJ1-1, is NAGVMQNPRHLVRRRGQEARLRCSPMKGHSHVYWYRQLPEEGLKFMVYLQKENIIDESGMPKERFSAEFPKEGPSILRIQQVVRGDSAAYFCASSRDQGAFEAFFGQGTRLTVV.

In its sample, this clone was seen many times. This chain connects TRBV13 to TRBJ2-1; weak D call: TRBD2 (6 bases). Germline V gene sequence: CDR1 PRHDT, CDR2 FYEKMQ (reference sequence). This CDR3 has 13 residues. Trimming took off 5 bases at V and 9 bases at J, with 14 bases between the two ends. Here the CDR3 DNA reads TGTGCCAGCAGCGGCGGGGAGGTAGGTGAGCAGTTCTTC. As protein: CASSGGEVGEQFF. Full variable domain (missing parts from reference TRBV13 and TRBJ2-1): AAGVIQSPRHLIKEKRETATLKCYPIPRHDTVYWYQQGPGQDPQFLISFYEKMQSDKGSIPDRFSAQQFSDYHSELNMSSLELGDSALYFCASSGGEVGEQFFGPGTRLTVL.

The rearrangement joins TRBV4-1 to TRBJ1-4; maybe TRBD1 (6 bases). The ends were cut back, 1 base at V and 5 bases at J, with 20 bases in the middle. The germline gives CDR1 MGHRA, CDR2 YSYEKL. This CDR3 has 18 amino acids. In nucleotides, the CDR3 is TGCGCCAGCAGCCAAGCCGGGGGTCGGGTCAGGGGAAATGAAAAACTGTTTTTT. The encoded protein is CASSQAGGRVRGNEKLFF.

The sample holds a few counts of this clone. The chain combines TRBV30 with TRBJ2-7, with 12 positions matching TRBD1. With 0 bases clipped from V and 6 bases from J, the junction kept 15 bases outside the gene matches. Germline CDR1 is GTSNPN and CDR2 is SVGIG (reference sequence). The CDR3 has 18 residues. The CDR3 reads CAWSVGTGGSTTATEQYF. Here the CDR3 DNA reads TGTGCCTGGAGTGTGGGGACAGGGGGCTCTACAACGGCAACCGAGCAGTACTTC.

V and J are TRBV10-3 and TRBJ2-3; 8 bases line up with TRBD2. Per the germline V gene, CDR1 is ENHRY and CDR2 is SYGVKD. The CDR3 is 18 amino acids. The V gene end was trimmed by 4 bases and the J gene end by 4 bases; junction bases not matched to a gene: 16. CDR3: CAISGETSRGGIADTQYF. Written as DNA, the CDR3 is TGTGCCATCAGTGGGGAGACTTCCCGCGGGGGGATCGCAGATACGCAGTATTTT.

A note on this clone: The same CDR3 also results from other DNA sequences found in this sample. The chain uses TRBV7-2 and TRBJ2-5; 7 bases agree with TRBD1. Looked up from germline, CDR1 is SGHTA and CDR2 is FQGNSA. CDR3 length equals 13 residues. The V and J ends lost 3 bases and 2 bases, in that order; junction bases with no gene match: 0. CDR3 nucleotides: TGTGCCAGCAGCTTGGGACAGCAAGAGACCCAGTACTTC. It encodes CASSLGQQETQYF. Using reference TRBV7-2 and TRBJ2-5 for the parts outside the CDR3, the full variable domain is GAGVSQSPSNKVTEKGKDVELRCDPISGHTALYWYRQSLGQGLEFLIYFQGNSAPDKSGLPSDRFSAERTGGSVSTLTIQRTQQEDSAVYLCASSLGQQETQYFGPGTRLLVL.

In this sample, this clone turned up many times. The chain has TRBV29-1 and TRBJ1-2; TRBD1 is a possible D gene (5 bases). CDR3 length: 14 residues. From germline, CDR1 is SQVTM and CDR2 ANQGSEA. V lost 6 bases to trimming and J lost 4 bases, with 18 bases between them. The CDR3 region has the DNA TGCAGCGTGGGAGGAACAGGAGCCTCCTATGGCTACACCTTC. Amino acid sequence: CSVGGTGASYGYTF.